Sequencing of this TCR beta chain was carried out in a study of blood T cell repertoires in COVID-19. Original handling: How many nucleated cells were present was estimated from reference gene primer amplification. Measured with immunoSEQ multiplex PCR; TCRdb has only the in-frame clones, and not every one. V, J and clone size derive from that table, while D and trimming were established from the DNA sequence. The sample lists 35,000 to 45,000 clones, about 70% occurring once. This CDR3 is 14 amino acids long. In germline, CDR1 is SNHLY, CDR2 FYNNEI. With 7 bases removed from V and 0 bases from J, the gap between germline ends came to 11 bases.

Specimen: peripheral blood. The sequence came from a man of 80 years or more with acute or convalescent COVID-19. The gene calls are TRBV2 and TRBJ2-3, with D hard to call. The CDR3 sequence: CASTPRVSTDTQYF. In DNA form, the CDR3 reads TGTGCCAGCACCCCTCGAGTCAGCACAGATACGCAGTATTTT.